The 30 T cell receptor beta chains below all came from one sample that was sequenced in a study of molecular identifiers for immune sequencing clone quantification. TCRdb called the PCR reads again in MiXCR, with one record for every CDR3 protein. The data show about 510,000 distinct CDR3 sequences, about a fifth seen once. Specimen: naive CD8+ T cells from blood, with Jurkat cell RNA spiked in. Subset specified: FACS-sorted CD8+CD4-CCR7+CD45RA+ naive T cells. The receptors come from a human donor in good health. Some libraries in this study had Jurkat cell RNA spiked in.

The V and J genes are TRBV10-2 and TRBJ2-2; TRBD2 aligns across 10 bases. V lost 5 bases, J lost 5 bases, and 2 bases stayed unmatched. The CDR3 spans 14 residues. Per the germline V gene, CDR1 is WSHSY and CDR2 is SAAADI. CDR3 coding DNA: TGCGCCAGCAGTCCTAGCGGGAGAACCGGGGAGCTGTTTTTT. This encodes CASSPSGRTGELFF.

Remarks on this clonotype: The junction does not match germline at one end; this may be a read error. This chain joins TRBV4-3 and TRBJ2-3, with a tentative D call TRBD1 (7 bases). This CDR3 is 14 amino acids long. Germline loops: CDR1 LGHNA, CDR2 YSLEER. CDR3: CASGQAGGPDTQYF. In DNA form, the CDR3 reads TGCGCCAGCGGCCAGGCAGGGGGGCCAGATACGCAGTATTTT.

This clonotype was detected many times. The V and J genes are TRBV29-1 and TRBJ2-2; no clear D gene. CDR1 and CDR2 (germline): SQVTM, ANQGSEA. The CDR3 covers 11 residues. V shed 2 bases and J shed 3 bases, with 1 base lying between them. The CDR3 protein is CSVEHTGELFF. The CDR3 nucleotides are TGCAGCGTTGAACACACCGGGGAGCTGTTTTTT.

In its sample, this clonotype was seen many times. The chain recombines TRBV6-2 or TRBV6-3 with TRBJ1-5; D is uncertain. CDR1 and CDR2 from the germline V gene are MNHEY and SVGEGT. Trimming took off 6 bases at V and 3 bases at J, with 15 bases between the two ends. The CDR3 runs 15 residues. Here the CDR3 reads CASSPPWSHNQPQHF. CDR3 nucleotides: TGTGCCAGCAGCCCCCCCTGGTCCCACAATCAGCCCCAGCATTTT.

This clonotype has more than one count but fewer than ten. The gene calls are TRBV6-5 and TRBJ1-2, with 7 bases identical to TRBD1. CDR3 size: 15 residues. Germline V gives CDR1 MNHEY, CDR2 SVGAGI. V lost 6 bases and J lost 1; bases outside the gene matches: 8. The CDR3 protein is CASRPGTELNYGYTF. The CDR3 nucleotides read TGTGCCAGCAGGCCAGGGACAGAACTTAACTATGGCTACACCTTC.

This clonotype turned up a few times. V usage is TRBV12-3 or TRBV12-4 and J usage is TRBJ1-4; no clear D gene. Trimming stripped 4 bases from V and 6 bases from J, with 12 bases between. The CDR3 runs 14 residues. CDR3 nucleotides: TGTGCCAGCAGTTCACCGGACCGGGATGAAAAACTGTTTTTT. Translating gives CASSSPDRDEKLFF.

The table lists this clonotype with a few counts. The CDR3 protein is CASSLLGVEGTTEAFF. The CDR3 region has the DNA TGTGCCAGCAGTTTATTAGGGGTCGAGGGGACCACTGAAGCTTTCTTT. This chain joins TRBV27 and TRBJ1-1, with D maybe TRBD1 (5 bases). The CDR3 contains 16 residues. The germline V and J ends were trimmed by 1 base and 4 bases, with 16 bases remaining between them. CDR1 is MNHEY and CDR2 is SMNVEV in the germline V gene (reference sequence).

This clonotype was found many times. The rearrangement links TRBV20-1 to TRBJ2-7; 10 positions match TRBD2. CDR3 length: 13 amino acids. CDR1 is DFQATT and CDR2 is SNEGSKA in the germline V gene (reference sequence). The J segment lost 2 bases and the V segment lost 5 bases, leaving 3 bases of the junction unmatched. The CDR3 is CSASSGGAYEQYF. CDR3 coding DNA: TGCAGTGCTTCTAGCGGGGGCGCCTACGAGCAGTACTTC.

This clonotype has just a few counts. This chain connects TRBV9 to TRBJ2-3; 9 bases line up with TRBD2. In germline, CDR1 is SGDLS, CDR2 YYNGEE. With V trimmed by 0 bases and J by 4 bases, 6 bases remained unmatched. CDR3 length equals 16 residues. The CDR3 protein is CASSVGGGGASDTQYF. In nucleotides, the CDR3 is TGTGCCAGCAGCGTAGGGGGCGGGGGGGCCTCAGATACGCAGTATTTT.

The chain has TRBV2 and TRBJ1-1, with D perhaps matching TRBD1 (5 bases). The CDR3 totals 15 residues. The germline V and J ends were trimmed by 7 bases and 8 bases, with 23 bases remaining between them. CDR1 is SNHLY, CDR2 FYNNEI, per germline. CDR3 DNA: TGTGCCAGCAATGCCTTCAAGGGACGTGAGATGGAAGCTTTCTTT. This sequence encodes CASNAFKGREMEAFF.

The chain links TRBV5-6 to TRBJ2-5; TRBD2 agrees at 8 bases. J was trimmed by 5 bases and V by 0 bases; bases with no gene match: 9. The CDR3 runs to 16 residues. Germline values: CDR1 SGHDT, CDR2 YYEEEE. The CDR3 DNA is TGTGCCAGCAGCTTGGGTCGAGCGGGAGTTGGCGAGACCCAGTACTTC. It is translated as CASSLGRAGVGETQYF.

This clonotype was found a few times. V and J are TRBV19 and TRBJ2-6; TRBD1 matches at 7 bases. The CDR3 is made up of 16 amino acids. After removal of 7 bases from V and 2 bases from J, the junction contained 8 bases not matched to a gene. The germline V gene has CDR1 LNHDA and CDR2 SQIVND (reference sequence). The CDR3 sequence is CASTLPTGAGANVLTF. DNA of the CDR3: TGTGCCAGTACTCTACCTACAGGGGCTGGGGCCAACGTCCTGACTTTC. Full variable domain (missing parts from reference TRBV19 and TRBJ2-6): DGGITQSPKYLFRKEGQNVTLSCEQNLNHDAMYWYRQDPGQGLRLIYYSQIVNDFQKGDIAEGYSVSREKKESFPLTVTSAQKNPTAFYLCASTLPTGAGANVLTFGAGSRLTVL.

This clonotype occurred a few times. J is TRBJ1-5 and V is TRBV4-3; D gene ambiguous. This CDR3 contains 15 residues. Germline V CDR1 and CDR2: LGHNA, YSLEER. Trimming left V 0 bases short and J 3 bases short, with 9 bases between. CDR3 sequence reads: CASSQDSSFNQPQHF. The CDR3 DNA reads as TGCGCCAGCAGCCAAGATTCCTCTTTCAATCAGCCCCAGCATTTT.

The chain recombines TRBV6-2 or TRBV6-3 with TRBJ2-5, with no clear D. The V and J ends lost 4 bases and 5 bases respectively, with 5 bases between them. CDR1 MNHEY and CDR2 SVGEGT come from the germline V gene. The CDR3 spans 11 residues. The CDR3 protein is CASSWTETQYF. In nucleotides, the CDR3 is TGTGCCAGCAGTTGGACGGAGACCCAGTACTTC.

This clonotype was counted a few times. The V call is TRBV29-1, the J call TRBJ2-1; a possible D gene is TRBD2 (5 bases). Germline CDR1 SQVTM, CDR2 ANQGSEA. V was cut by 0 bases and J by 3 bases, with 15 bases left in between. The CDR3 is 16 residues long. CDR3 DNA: TGCAGCGTTGAAGAGGAAGGCGACGGGGACTACAATGAGCAGTTCTTC. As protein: CSVEEEGDGDYNEQFF.

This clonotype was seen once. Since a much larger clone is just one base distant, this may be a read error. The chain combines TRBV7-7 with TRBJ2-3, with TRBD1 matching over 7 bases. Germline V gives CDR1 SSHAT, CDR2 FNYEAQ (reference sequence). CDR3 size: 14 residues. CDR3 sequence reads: CASSHRGPADTQYF. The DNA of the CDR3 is TGTGCTAGCAGCCACAGGGGACCCGCAGATACGCAGTATTTT.

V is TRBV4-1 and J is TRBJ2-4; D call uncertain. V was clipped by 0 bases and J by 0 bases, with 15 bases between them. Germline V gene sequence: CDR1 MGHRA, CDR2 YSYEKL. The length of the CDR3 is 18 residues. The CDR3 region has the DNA TGCGCCAGCAGCCAAGATGTTCAAAATATACTAGCCAAAAACATTCAGTACTTC. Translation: CASSQDVQNILAKNIQYF.

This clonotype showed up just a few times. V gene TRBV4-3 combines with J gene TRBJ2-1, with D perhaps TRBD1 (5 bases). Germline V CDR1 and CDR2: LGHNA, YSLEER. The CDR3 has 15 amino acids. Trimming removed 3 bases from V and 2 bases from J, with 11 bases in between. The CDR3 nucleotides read TGCGCCAGCAGCCAGGCCAGGGTGCCCTACAATGAGCAGTTCTTC. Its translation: CASSQARVPYNEQFF.

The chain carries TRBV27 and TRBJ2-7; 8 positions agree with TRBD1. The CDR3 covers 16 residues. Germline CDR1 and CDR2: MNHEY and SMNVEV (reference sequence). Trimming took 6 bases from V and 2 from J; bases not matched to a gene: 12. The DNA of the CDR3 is TGTGCCAGCAGCCGGACAGGGCCCGGGGGTGCCTACGAGCAGTACTTC. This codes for CASSRTGPGGAYEQYF.

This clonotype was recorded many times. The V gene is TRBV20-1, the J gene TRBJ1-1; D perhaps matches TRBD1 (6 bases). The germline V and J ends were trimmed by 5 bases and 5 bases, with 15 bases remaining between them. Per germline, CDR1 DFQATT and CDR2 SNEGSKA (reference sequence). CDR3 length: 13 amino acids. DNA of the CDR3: TGCAGTGCTCTAGGGGGATTCTGGACTGAAGCTTTCTTT. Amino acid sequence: CSALGGFWTEAFF.

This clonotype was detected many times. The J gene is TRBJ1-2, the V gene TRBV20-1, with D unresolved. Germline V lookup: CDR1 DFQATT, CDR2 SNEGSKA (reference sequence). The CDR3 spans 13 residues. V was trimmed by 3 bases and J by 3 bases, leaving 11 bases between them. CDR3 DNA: TGCAGTGCTAGTAACTTGGAAGACTATGGCTACACCTTC. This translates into CSASNLEDYGYTF.

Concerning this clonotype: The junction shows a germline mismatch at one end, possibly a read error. The CDR3 sequence: CAGSEVSGRADSNQPQHF. For the CDR3, the DNA is TGTGCCGGCAGTGAAGTTTCGGGCAGAGCCGATAGCAATCAGCCCCAGCATTTT. This chain uses TRBV2 with TRBJ1-5; D not certain. Germline CDR1 SNHLY, CDR2 FYNNEI. The CDR3 has 18 residues.

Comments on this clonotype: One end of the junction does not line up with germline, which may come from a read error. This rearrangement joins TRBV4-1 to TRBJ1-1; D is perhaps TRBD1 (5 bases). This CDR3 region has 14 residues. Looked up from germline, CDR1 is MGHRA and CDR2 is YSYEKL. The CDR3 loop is CASGQQGVNTEAFF. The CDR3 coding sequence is TGCGCCAGCGGCCAGCAGGGCGTGAACACTGAAGCTTTCTTT.

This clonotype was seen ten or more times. The chain's CDR3 is CASSVGSGQETQYF. CDR3 sequence (DNA): TGTGCCAGCAGCGTCGGTAGCGGACAAGAGACCCAGTACTTC. The rearrangement links TRBV9 to TRBJ2-5; D might be TRBD2 (6 bases). The V end was cut by 2 bases, the J end by 2 bases, with 10 bases between. CDR1 and CDR2 from the germline V gene are SGDLS and YYNGEE. The CDR3 sequence is 14 residues long.

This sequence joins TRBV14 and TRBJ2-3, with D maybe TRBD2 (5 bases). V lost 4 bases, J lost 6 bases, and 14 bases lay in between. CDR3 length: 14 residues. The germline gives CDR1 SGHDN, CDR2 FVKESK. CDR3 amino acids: CASSLTRRPDTQYF. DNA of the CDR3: TGTGCCAGCAGCCTAACTAGGAGACCGGATACGCAGTATTTT. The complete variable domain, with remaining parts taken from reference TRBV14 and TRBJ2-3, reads EAGVTQFPSHSVIEKGQTVTLRCDPISGHDNLYWYRRVMGKEIKFLLHFVKESKQDESGMPNNRFLAERTGGTYSTLKVQPAELEDSGVYFCASSLTRRPDTQYFGPGTRLTVL.

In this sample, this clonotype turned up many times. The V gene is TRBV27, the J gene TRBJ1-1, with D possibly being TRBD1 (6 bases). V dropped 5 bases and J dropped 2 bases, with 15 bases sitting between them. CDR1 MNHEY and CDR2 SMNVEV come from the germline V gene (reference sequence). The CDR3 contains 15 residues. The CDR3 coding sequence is TGTGCCAGCAGTAAACAGGGTATCGCCAACACTGAAGCTTTCTTT. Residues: CASSKQGIANTEAFF.

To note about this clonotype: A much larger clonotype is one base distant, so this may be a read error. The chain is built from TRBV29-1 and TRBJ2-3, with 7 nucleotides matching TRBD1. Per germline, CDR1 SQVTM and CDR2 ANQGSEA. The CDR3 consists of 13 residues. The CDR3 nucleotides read TGCAGCGCTGACAGGGCCGACACAGGTACGCAGTATTTT. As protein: CSADRADTGTQYF.

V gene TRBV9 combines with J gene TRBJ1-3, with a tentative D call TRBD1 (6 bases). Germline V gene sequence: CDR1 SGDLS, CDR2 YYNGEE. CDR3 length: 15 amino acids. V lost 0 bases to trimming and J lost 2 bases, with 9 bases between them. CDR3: CASSVVEGAGNTIYF. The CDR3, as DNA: TGTGCCAGCAGCGTAGTAGAGGGGGCTGGAAACACCATATATTTT.

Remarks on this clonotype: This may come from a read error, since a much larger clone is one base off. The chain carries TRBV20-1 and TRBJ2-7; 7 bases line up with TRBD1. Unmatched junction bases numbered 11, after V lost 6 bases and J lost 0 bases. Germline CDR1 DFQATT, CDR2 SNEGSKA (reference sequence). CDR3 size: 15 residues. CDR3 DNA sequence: TGCAGTGCAAACGCCGGGACAGCAAGCTCCTACGAGCAGTACTTC. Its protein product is CSANAGTASSYEQYF.

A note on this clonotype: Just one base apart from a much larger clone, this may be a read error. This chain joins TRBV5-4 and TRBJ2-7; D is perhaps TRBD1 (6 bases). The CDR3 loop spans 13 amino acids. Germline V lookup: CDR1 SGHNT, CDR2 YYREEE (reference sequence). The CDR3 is CASSWGLSYERYF. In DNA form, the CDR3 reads TGTGCCAGCAGCTGGGGGCTGAGCTACGAGCGGTACTTC.